The clone carrying this T cell receptor beta chain was counted only a few times. The antigen remains undetermined. These data belong to a study of cytomegalovirus exposure and HLA in healthy donors. Looking at the study overall: The approximately 120 million unique TCR beta sequences, from around 200 million T cells, were found by an earlier analysis. Broader study findings: The authors later found most CMV-associated TCR beta chains appeared HLA-restricted. Segments of the TCR beta V type were, in most cases, productive about 87% or about 30% of the time in an earlier analysis. Other equally common chains were less clonally expanded than HLA-associated TCR beta chains, a later analysis showed.

Trimming took 3 bases from V and 3 from J; bases not matched to a gene: 2. The CDR3 is 14 residues long. In germline, CDR1 is SGDLS, CDR2 YYNGEE. PCR involved 60 Vbeta and 13 Jbeta primers. Sequencing was performed with immunoSEQ multiplex PCR; in TCRdb, only in-frame clones are kept and a portion is missing. The repertoire has approximately 90,000 clones, about 80% of them found once; the top ten carry roughly 1.3%. This receptor was taken from a male donor in good health and CMV-seronegative. Sequencing input: PBMCs. The V gene is TRBV9, the J gene TRBJ2-4; 8 positions match TRBD1. The CDR3 coding sequence is TGTGCCAGCAGCGGCGACAGGGGCAAAAACATTCAGTACTTC. This codes for CASSGDRGKNIQYF.